These 17 T cell receptor beta chains originate from one sample sequenced in a study of STAT5B mutations in CD4+ large granular lymphocyte leukemia. Here immunoSEQ multiplex PCR was the method, and the copy in TCRdb shows in-frame clones only, minus some. Found here are fewer than 35,000 clones, around 70% of them singletons; the top ten hold roughly 1%. Sequenced input: CD4+ T cells from blood buffy coats. These receptors were obtained from a human donor in good health.

This chain joins TRBV7-8 and TRBJ2-4; 7 bases align to TRBD2. Looked up from germline, CDR1 is SGHVS and CDR2 is FQNEAQ. The CDR3 is 16 residues long. Germline trimming cut 5 bases from V and 0 bases from J; bases unmatched to any gene: 7. Written as DNA, the CDR3 is TGTGCCAGCAGCGAACAATGGGGGGGAGCCAAAAACATTCAGTACTTC. It translates to CASSEQWGGAKNIQYF.

The rearrangement joins TRBV6-1 to TRBJ2-6, with D possibly TRBD2 on 5 matching bases. The CDR3 consists of 16 residues. With 3 bases removed from V and 2 bases from J, the gap between germline ends came to 11 bases. Germline values: CDR1 MNHNS, CDR2 SASEGT. CDR3 residues: CASSESRGAGANVLTF. In DNA form, the CDR3 reads TGTGCCAGCAGTGAGTCCCGGGGTGCTGGGGCCAACGTCCTGACTTTC.

The chain employs TRBV27 and TRBJ2-3; unclear D gene. The CDR3 has 14 residues. V was trimmed by 2 bases and J by 1 base, leaving 7 bases between them. The germline CDR1 and CDR2 sequences are MNHEY and SMNVEV (reference sequence). CDR3 bases: TGTGCCAGCAGTTTACAGCTGGGCACAGATACGCAGTATTTT. Translation gives CASSLQLGTDTQYF.

This rearrangement joins TRBV9 to TRBJ2-3; D is possibly TRBD2 (6 bases). Germline lookup yields CDR1 SGDLS and CDR2 YYNGEE. The V end was cut by 3 bases, the J end by 0 bases, with 11 bases between. The CDR3 runs 15 residues. As DNA, the CDR3 is TGTGCCAGCAGCGATAGCGGAATTAGCACAGATACGCAGTATTTT. Translated, it gives CASSDSGISTDTQYF.

This clone has just one count. The genes are TRBV7-3 and TRBJ2-3; D not resolved. The CDR3 loop spans 13 amino acids. Trimming left V 3 bases short and J 0 bases short, with 4 bases between. Germline V CDR1 and CDR2: SGHTA, FQGTGA. The CDR3 sequence is CASSFSSTDTQYF. In DNA, the CDR3 is TGTGCCAGCAGCTTTTCTAGCACAGATACGCAGTATTTT.

The chain links TRBV7-6 to TRBJ2-6; perhaps TRBD2 as D (6 bases). The CDR3 is 16 amino acids. Trimming left V 4 bases short and J 1 base short, with 11 bases between. Germline lookup yields CDR1 SGHVS and CDR2 FNYEAQ. This CDR3 reads CASSSGGASGANVLTF. CDR3 nucleotide sequence: TGTGCCAGCAGCTCAGGAGGGGCGTCTGGGGCCAACGTCCTGACTTTC.

The rearrangement uses TRBV7-2 and TRBJ2-6; D remains ambiguous. V was cut by 5 bases and J by 0 bases, with 17 bases left in between. CDR3 length: 18 residues. Germline CDR1 reads SGHTA; CDR2 reads FQGNSA. In DNA, the CDR3 is TGTGCCAGCAGCCGAAACACTCGATTAGTCTCTGGGGCCAACGTCCTGACTTTC. Translated: CASSRNTRLVSGANVLTF.

V usage is TRBV14 and J usage is TRBJ1-2; D gene uncertain. Per the germline V gene, CDR1 is SGHDN and CDR2 is FVKESK. Trimming stripped 4 bases from V and 6 bases from J, with 12 bases between. This CDR3 region has 13 residues. CDR3 nucleotide sequence: TGTGCCAGCAGCCCGAGGGTACGAGATGGCTACACCTTC. Its protein product is CASSPRVRDGYTF. Full variable domain (outside the CDR3, taken from reference TRBV14 and TRBJ1-2): EAGVTQFPSHSVIEKGQTVTLRCDPISGHDNLYWYRRVMGKEIKFLLHFVKESKQDESGMPNNRFLAERTGGTYSTLKVQPAELEDSGVYFCASSPRVRDGYTFGSGTRLTVV.

The rearrangement joins TRBV7-2 to TRBJ1-3; D not resolved. V lost 4 bases and J lost 1, with 8 bases in between. Germline lookup yields CDR1 SGHTA and CDR2 FQGNSA. The CDR3 is made up of 14 amino acids. DNA of the CDR3: TGTGCCAGCAGCTCACAGCCGTCTGGAAACACCATATATTTT. Encoded protein: CASSSQPSGNTIYF.

The V gene is TRBV4-1, the J gene TRBJ1-4, with 7 bases that match TRBD1. This CDR3 is built from 19 residues. The V segment lost 1 base and the J segment 0 bases; nucleotides outside the gene matches: 11. Germline loops: CDR1 MGHRA, CDR2 YSYEKL. The CDR3 region has the DNA TGCGCCAGCAGCCAAGGAGGGCGGGGACAGACTGCAACTAATGAAAAACTGTTTTTT. Protein product: CASSQGGRGQTATNEKLFF.

For the CDR3, the DNA is TGTGCCAGCAGTGCGTCAACACTAACAGGGGGAGGAAACACCATATATTTT. Its translation: CASSASTLTGGGNTIYF. The chain uses TRBV6-1 and TRBJ1-3, with TRBD1 matching 8 bases. The CDR3 is made up of 17 amino acids. V lost 4 bases, J lost 4 bases, and 12 bases stayed unmatched. Per the germline V gene, CDR1 is MNHNS and CDR2 is SASEGT.

J is TRBJ2-5 and V is TRBV11-3; possible D gene TRBD1, 5 bases. CDR3 size: 13 residues. The germline gives CDR1 SGHNT, CDR2 YENEEA. Trimming shortened V by 3 bases and J by 5 bases, and 10 bases separated the two germline ends. The CDR3, as DNA: TGTGCCAGCAGCTTCGGACAAGCCGAGACCCAGTACTTC. Protein sequence: CASSFGQAETQYF.

This clone has a handful of counts. The gene calls are TRBV7-2 and TRBJ1-2; 7 bases align to TRBD1. Per the germline V gene, CDR1 is SGHTA and CDR2 is FQGNSA. This CDR3 comprises 14 residues. The J segment lost 8 bases and the V segment lost 4 bases, leaving 10 bases of the junction unmatched. The CDR3 DNA reads as TGTGCCAGCAGCTCCAGACAGGGTATACGGGGCTACACCTTC. Encoded protein: CASSSRQGIRGYTF.

V gene TRBV21-1 combines with J gene TRBJ1-2; the DNA was not used to check the table's D call, TRBD1. TRBV21-1 is an annotated pseudogene. The CDR3 runs to 17 residues. The CDR3 spells CASQNGGHNRDGYGYTF. The CDR3, as DNA: TGTGCCAGCCAAAATGGGGGCCATAACAGGGACGGCTATGGCTACACCTTC.

In regard to this clone: Different DNA sequences within this sample yield the same CDR3. V is TRBV9 and J is TRBJ2-7; a weak D match, TRBD2 (5 bases). CDR1 and CDR2 from the germline V gene are SGDLS and YYNGEE. Between the trimmed V and J ends, which lost 3 bases and 0 bases, there was a span of 7 bases. The CDR3 totals 13 residues. The CDR3: CASSGTSSYEQYF. DNA for the CDR3: TGTGCCAGCAGCGGTACTAGCTCCTACGAGCAGTACTTC.

This chain connects TRBV19 to TRBJ1-2, with D hard to call. The CDR3 contains 14 residues. The germline V gene has CDR1 LNHDA and CDR2 SQIVND (reference sequence). Trimming stripped 7 bases from V and 5 bases from J, with 17 bases between. The CDR3 sequence is CASTVAQTGYGYTF. The CDR3 DNA follows: TGTGCCAGTACCGTCGCCCAAACGGGATATGGCTACACCTTC.

The V and J genes are TRBV28 and TRBJ2-1; the D call may be TRBD1 or TRBD2 (5 bases each). Germline V gene data show CDR1 as MDHEN and CDR2 as SYDVKM. Trimming removed 8 bases from V and 9 bases from J, with 23 bases in between. The length of the CDR3 is 15 residues. The CDR3 DNA follows: TGTGCCAGCGGTAAGATGGGGGTCCAAGGGGTTGAGCAGTTCTTC. This sequence encodes CASGKMGVQGVEQFF. Using reference TRBV28 and TRBJ2-1 for the parts outside the CDR3, the full variable domain is DVKVTQSSRYLVKRTGEKVFLECVQDMDHENMFWYRQDPGLGLRLIYFSYDVKMKEKGDIPEGYSVSREKKERFSLILESASTNQTSMYLCASGKMGVQGVEQFFGPGTRLTVL.